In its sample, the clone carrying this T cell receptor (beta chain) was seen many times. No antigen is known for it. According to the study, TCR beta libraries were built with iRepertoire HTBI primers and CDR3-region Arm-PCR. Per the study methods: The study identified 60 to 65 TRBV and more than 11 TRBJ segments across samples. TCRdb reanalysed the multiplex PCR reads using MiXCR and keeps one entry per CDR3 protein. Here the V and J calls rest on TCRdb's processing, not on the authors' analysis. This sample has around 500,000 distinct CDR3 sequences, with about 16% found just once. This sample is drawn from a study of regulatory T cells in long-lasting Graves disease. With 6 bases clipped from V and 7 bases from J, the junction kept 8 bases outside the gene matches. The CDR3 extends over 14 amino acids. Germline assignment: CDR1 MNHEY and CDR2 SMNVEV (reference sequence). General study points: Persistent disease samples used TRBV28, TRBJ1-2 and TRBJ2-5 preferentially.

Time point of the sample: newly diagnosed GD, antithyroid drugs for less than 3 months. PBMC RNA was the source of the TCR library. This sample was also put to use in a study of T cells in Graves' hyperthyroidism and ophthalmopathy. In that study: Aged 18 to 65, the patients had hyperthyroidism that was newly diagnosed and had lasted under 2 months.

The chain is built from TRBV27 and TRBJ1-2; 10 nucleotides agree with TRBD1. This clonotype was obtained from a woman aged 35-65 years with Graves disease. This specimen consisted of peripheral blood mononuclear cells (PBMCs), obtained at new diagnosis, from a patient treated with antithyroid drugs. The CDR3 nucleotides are TGTGCCAGCAGCTTGGGACAGGGGAGCAGTGGCTACACCTTC. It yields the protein CASSLGQGSSGYTF.